These T cell receptor beta chains were read from a single sample in a study of radiation and T cells in renal cell carcinoma. The data were produced by immunoSEQ multiplex PCR, yet TCRdb's version contains in-frame clones alone and is incomplete. The sample gives about 150,000 clones, 88% of which show up once; 3.5% to 5% is in the top ten. Sequencing used blood, obtained from a patient whose treatment included radiotherapy and nephrectomy. These receptors all stem from a woman in her 70s with renal cell carcinoma. The CDR3 runs from the conserved cysteine through the conserved F or W. D genes are given only for firm matches. Where a row states a size, it is once, few, many or the class of an expanded clone; other rows omit it.

CDR3 | DNA | V | D | size | J
CASSRDTFYSNQPQHF | TGTGCCAGCAGTCGGGACACCTTTTATAGCAATCAGCCCCAGCATTTT | TRBV2 | NA | NA | TRBJ1-5
CAWNLNYGYTF | TGTGCCTGGAACCTGAACTATGGCTACACCTTC | TRBV30 | NA | NA | TRBJ1-2
CASSTQGFSGNTIYF | TGTGCCAGTAGTACCCAGGGATTTTCCGGAAACACCATATATTTT | TRBV19 | NA | NA | TRBJ1-3
CASSPDGNYGYTF | TGTGCTAGCAGCCCTGACGGAAACTATGGCTACACCTTC | TRBV7-7 | NA | NA | TRBJ1-2
CASSLVRRDQETQYF | TGTGCCAGCAGCTTAGTTAGGCGGGACCAAGAGACCCAGTACTTC | TRBV7-9 | NA | NA | TRBJ2-5
CASLDRAPGNTIYF | TGTGCCAGCCTCGACAGGGCCCCTGGAAACACCATATATTTT | TRBV6-1 | TRBD1 | NA | TRBJ1-3
CASSSGTGNYEQYF | TGCGCCAGCAGCTCCGGGACAGGGAACTACGAGCAGTACTTC | TRBV5-1 | TRBD1 | once | TRBJ2-7
CASSAWGYEQYF | TGTGCCAGCAGTGCCTGGGGCTACGAGCAGTACTTC | TRBV2 | NA | NA | TRBJ2-7
CASGDYEQYF | TGTGCCAGCGGGGATTACGAGCAGTACTTC | TRBV27 | NA | NA | TRBJ2-7
CASSLNRGQVGYTF | TGTGCCAGCAGCTTAAACAGGGGGCAGGTTGGCTACACCTTC | TRBV7-2 | TRBD1 | NA | TRBJ1-2
CASSRQDLHSGNTIYF | TGTGCCAGCAGCCGACAGGACCTACACTCTGGAAACACCATATATTTT | TRBV11-1 | NA | NA | TRBJ1-3
CASSFSPGGSGYTF | TGTGCCAGCAGTTTTTCGCCGGGGGGCTCTGGCTACACCTTC | TRBV6-5 | NA | NA | TRBJ1-2
CASSIGGAGGSNQPQHF | TGTGCCAGTAGTATAGGGGGAGCAGGGGGTAGCAATCAGCCCCAGCATTTT | TRBV19 | TRBD1 | NA | TRBJ1-5
CASTVDRFYEQYF | TGTGCCAGCACAGTGGACAGGTTCTACGAGCAGTACTTC | TRBV2 | TRBD1 | NA | TRBJ2-7
CASSQDFTPSIIADTQYF | TGTGCCAGCAGCCAAGATTTTACGCCTAGCATAATAGCAGATACGCAGTATTTT | TRBV4-2 | NA | NA | TRBJ2-3
CASSPVGSQETQYF | TGCGCCAGCAGCCCCGTTGGGAGCCAAGAGACCCAGTACTTC | TRBV4-1 | NA | NA | TRBJ2-5
CASRSTGGGEQFF | TGTGCCAGCAGATCAACAGGGGGTGGGGAGCAGTTCTTC | TRBV7-2 | TRBD1 | NA | TRBJ2-1
CAWSFPDRQATEAFF | TGTGCCTGGAGTTTCCCCGACAGGCAGGCAACTGAAGCTTTCTTT | TRBV30 | NA | NA | TRBJ1-1
CASSTGQYNSPLHF | TGTGCCAGCAGCACGGGACAGTATAATTCACCCCTCCACTTT | TRBV21-1 | NA | NA | TRBJ1-6
CASSANPGQGRAGELFF | TGTGCCAGCAGCGCCAATCCGGGACAGGGGAGGGCCGGGGAGCTGTTTTTT | TRBV9 | TRBD1 | NA | TRBJ2-2
CASTSSGNTIYF | TGTGCCAGCACCAGCTCTGGAAACACCATATATTTT | TRBV6-5 | NA | few | TRBJ1-3
CASSSINMHRGGSYEQYF | TGTGCCAGCAGCTCCATCAATATGCACAGGGGGGGTTCCTACGAGCAGTACTTC | TRBV5-4 | NA | NA | TRBJ2-7
CASNVFGGPTDTQYF | TGTGCCAGCAACGTCTTCGGGGGGCCCACAGATACGCAGTATTTT | TRBV27 | NA | NA | TRBJ2-3
CASSASRDPSYEQYF | TGTGCCAGTAGTGCCTCCCGGGACCCGTCCTACGAGCAGTACTTC | TRBV19 | NA | NA | TRBJ2-7
CASGSGSYNEQFF | TGCGCCAGCGGGTCGGGTTCCTACAATGAGCAGTTCTTC | TRBV4-3 | NA | NA | TRBJ2-1
CAWSRLSTDTQYF | TGTGCCTGGAGTAGGCTTAGCACAGATACGCAGTATTTT | TRBV30 | NA | NA | TRBJ2-3
CASSPRESSTDTQYF | TGTGCCAGTAGTCCCAGGGAGTCTAGCACAGATACGCAGTATTTT | TRBV19 | NA | NA | TRBJ2-3
CASGLSGGDTQYF | TGTGCTAGTGGTTTGTCGGGGGGAGATACGCAGTATTTT | TRBV12-5 | TRBD2 | NA | TRBJ2-3
CASLIALISGNTIYF | TGTGCCAGTTTGATCGCCTTGATATCTGGAAACACCATATATTTT | TRBV2 | NA | NA | TRBJ1-3
CASSSLGAGDTQYF | TGTGCCAGCAGCTCACTAGGGGCAGGGGATACGCAGTATTTT | TRBV13 | NA | NA | TRBJ2-3
CSVWDRLNTEAFF | TGCAGCGTCTGGGACAGATTAAACACTGAAGCTTTCTTT | TRBV29-1 | TRBD1 | NA | TRBJ1-1
CASSGGTHTPTEAFF | TGTGCCAGCAGCGGCGGGACTCACACCCCCACTGAAGCTTTCTTT | TRBV11-2 | NA | NA | TRBJ1-1
CASSDRDGYNEQFF | TGTGCCAGCAGTGACAGGGATGGGTACAATGAGCAGTTCTTC | TRBV2 | NA | NA | TRBJ2-1
CASSLGTGHYGYTF | TGCGCCAGCAGCTTGGGGACGGGGCACTATGGCTACACCTTC | TRBV5-1 | NA | once | TRBJ1-2
CATRPGRATYEQYF | TGTGCCACCAGGCCGGGACGGGCAACCTACGAGCAGTACTTC | TRBV15 | NA | NA | TRBJ2-7
CASSLTRGPGNEQFF | TGTGCCAGCAGCTTAACGCGGGGGCCGGGGAATGAGCAGTTCTTC | TRBV7-2 | NA | once | TRBJ2-1
CASSLEWQGRPLHF | TGTGCCAGCAGCTTAGAATGGCAGGGTAGACCCCTCCACTTT | TRBV7-2 | NA | NA | TRBJ1-6